This section outlines one TCR beta chain sequence together with its context. The target antigen is unknown. This entry is derived from a study of T cell responses to AZD1222 COVID-19 vaccine. Study-level points and caveats: Donors were largely white British and mainly female; clonal diversity was possibly underestimated. Sampled repertoires all dated from after the peak T cell response.

Using immunoSEQ multiplex PCR, the repertoire was profiled, and TCRdb retains in-frame clones only, with some absent. In the table there are about 73,000 clones, about 91% of which are singletons. The CDR3 has 16 residues. Between the trimmed V and J ends, which lost 2 bases and 0 bases, there was a span of 13 bases. Germline lookup yields CDR1 SNHLY and CDR2 FYNNEI. V is TRBV2 and J is TRBJ1-2; D perhaps matches TRBD1 (5 bases). This TCR derives from an adult who received the AZD1222 COVID-19 vaccine. The sample here was peripheral blood, taken 28 days after the second AZD1222 dose. The CDR3 nucleotides are TGTGCCAGCAGTGAATTCGGGGCGGGGGCTAACTATGGCTACACCTTC. This gives the protein CASSEFGAGANYGYTF. Supplemented by reference TRBV2 and TRBJ1-2, the full variable domain reads EPEVTQTPSHQVTQMGQEVILRCVPISNHLYFYWYRQILGQKVEFLVSFYNNEISEKSEIFDDQFSVERPDGSNFTLKIRSTKLEDSAMYFCASSEFGAGANYGYTFGSGTRLTVV.